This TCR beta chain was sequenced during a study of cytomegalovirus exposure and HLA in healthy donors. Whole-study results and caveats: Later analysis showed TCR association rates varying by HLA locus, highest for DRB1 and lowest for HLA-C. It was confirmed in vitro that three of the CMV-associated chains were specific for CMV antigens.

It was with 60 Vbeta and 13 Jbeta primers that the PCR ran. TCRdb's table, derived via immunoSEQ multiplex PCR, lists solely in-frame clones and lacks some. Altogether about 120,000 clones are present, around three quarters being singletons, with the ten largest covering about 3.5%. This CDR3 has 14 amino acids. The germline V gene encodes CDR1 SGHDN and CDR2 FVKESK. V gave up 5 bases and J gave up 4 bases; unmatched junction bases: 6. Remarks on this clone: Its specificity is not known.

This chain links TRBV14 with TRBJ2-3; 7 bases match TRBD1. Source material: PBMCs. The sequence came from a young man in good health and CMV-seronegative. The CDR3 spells CASSGRDSADTQYF. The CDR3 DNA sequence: TGTGCCAGCAGCGGCCGGGACAGCGCAGATACGCAGTATTTT.